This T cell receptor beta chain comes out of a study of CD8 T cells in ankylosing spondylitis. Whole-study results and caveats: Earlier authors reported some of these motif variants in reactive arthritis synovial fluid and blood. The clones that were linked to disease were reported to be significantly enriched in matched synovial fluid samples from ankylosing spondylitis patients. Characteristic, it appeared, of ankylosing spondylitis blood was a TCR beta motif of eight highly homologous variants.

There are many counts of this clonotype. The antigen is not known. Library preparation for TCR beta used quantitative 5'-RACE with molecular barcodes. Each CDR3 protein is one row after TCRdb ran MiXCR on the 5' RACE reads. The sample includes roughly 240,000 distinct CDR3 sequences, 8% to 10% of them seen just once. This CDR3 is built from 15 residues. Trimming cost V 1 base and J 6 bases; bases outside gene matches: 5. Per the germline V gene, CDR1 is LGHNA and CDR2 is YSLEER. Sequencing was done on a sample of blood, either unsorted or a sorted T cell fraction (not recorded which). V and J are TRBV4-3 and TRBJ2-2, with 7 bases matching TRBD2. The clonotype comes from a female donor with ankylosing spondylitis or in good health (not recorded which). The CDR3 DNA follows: TGCGCCAGCAGCCAAGCGAGCGGGACTCCCGGGGAGCTGTTTTTT. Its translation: CASSQASGTPGELFF.